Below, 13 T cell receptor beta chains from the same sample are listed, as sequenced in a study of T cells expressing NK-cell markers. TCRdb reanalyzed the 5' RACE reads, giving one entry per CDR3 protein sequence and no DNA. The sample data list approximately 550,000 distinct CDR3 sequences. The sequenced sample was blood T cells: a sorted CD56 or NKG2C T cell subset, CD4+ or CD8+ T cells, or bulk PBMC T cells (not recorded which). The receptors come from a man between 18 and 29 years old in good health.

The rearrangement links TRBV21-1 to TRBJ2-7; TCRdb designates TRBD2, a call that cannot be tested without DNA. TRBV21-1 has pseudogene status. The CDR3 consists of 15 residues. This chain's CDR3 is CASTGKGAHSYEQYF.

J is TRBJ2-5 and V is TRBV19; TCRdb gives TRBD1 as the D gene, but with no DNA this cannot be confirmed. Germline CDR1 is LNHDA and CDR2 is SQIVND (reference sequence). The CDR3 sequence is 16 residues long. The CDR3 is CASSIDPWTEQETQYF. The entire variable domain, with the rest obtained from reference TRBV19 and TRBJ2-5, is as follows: DGGITQSPKYLFRKEGQNVTLSCEQNLNHDAMYWYRQDPGQGLRLIYYSQIVNDFQKGDIAEGYSVSREKKESFPLTVTSAQKNPTAFYLCASSIDPWTEQETQYFGPGTRLLVL.

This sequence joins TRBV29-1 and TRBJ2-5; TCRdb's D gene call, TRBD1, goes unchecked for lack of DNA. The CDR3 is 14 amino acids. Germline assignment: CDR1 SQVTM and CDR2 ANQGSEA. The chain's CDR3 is CSVSPNRGLETQYF. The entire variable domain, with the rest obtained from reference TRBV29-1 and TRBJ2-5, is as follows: SAVISQKPSRDICQRGTSLTIQCQVDSQVTMMFWYRQQPGQSLTLIATANQGSEATYESGFVIDKFPISRPNLTFSTLTVSNMSPEDSSIYLCSVSPNRGLETQYFGPGTRLLVL.

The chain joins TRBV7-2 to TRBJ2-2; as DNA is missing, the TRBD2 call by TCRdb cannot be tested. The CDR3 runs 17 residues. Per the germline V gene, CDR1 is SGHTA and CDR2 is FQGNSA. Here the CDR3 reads CASSLVLAGGYTGELFF.

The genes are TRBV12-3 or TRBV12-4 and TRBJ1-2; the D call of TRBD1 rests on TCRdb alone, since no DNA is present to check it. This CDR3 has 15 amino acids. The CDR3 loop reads CASSFLPQGNYGYTF.

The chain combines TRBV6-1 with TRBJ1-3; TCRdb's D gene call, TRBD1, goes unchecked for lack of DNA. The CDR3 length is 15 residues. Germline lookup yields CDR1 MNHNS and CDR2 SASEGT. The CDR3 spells CASSGTVSAGNTIYF.

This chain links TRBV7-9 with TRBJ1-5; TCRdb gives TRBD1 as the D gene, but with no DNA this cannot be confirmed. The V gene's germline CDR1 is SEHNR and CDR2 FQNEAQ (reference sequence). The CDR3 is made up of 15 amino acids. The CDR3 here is CASSLGVPGGQPQHF.

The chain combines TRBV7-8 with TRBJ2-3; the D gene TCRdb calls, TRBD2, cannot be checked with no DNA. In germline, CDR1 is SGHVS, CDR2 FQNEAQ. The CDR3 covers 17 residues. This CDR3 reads CASSRPKAGGHTDTQYF.

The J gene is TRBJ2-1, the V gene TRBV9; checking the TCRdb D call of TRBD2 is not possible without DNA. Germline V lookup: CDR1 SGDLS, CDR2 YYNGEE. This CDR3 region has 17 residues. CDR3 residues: CASSASTGPSGRNEQFF.

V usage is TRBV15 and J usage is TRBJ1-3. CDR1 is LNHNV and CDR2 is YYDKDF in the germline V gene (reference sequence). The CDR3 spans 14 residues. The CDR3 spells CATVDSTSGNTIYF.

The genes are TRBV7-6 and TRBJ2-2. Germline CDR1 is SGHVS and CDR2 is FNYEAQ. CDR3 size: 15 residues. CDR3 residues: CASSLNIGDTGELFF.

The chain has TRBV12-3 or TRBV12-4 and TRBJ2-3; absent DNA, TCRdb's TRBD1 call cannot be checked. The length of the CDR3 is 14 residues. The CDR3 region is CASSFDGKADTQYF.

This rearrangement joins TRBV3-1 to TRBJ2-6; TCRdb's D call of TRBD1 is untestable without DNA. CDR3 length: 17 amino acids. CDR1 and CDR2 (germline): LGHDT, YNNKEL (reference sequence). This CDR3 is CASSPTGTRSGANVLTF.